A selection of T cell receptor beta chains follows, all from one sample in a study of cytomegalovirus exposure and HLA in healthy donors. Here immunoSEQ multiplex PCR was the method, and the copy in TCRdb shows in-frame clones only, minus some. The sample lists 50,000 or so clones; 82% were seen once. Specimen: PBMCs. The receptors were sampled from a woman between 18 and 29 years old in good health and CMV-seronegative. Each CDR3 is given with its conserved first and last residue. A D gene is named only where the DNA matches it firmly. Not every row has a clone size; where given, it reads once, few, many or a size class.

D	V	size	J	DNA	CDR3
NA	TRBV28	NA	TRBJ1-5	TGTGCCAGCAGTTTCTCCAATCAGCCCCAGCATTTT	CASSFSNQPQHF
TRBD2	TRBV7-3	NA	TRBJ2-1	TGTGCCAGCAGCTTGGTCAGGGCGGGAGTAACGCATGAGCAGTTCTTC	CASSLVRAGVTHEQFF
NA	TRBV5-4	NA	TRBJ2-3	TGTGCCAGCAGCCTAGTTACGGGGAGGGATACGCAGTATTTT	CASSLVTGRDTQYF
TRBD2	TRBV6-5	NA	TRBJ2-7	TGTGCCAGCAGGAACCCGACTAGCGGTCCCAGGGAGCAGTACTTC	CASRNPTSGPREQYF
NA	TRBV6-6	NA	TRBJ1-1	TGTGCCAGCACTCGGAACACTGAAGCTTTCTTT	CASTRNTEAFF
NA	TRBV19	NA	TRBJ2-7	TGTGCCAGTAGTGACAGGGCGGGGGGAGAGCAGTACTTC	CASSDRAGGEQYF
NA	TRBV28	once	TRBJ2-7	TGTGCCAGCAGTTTAATGGAACGAAGCGAGCAGTACTTC	CASSLMERSEQYF
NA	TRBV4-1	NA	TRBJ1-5	TGCGCCAGCAGCCAAGACTCAGGGGCCCAGCCCCAGCATTTT	CASSQDSGAQPQHF
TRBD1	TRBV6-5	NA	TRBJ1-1	TGTGCCAGCAACAAGGACAGGGGGAACACTGAAGCTTTCTTT	CASNKDRGNTEAFF
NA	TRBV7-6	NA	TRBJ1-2	TGTGCCAGCAGCTTGGACAGTAACTATGGCTACACCTTC	CASSLDSNYGYTF
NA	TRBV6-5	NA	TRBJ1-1	TGTGCCACCAACCTGGGGGGGGAACAGGTCGAAGCTTTCTTT	CATNLGGEQVEAFF
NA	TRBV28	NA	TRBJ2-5	TGTGCCAGCACCCGGGAGGGGGCCTTAGAGGAGACCCAGTACTTC	CASTREGALEETQYF
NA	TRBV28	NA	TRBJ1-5	TGTGCCAGTGCACAGGGATGGAATCAGCCCCAGCATTTT	CASAQGWNQPQHF
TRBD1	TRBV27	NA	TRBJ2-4	TGTGCCAGCAGTACCCCCCCCCGGACAGGGACGATCAGTCAGTACTTC	CASSTPPRTGTISQYF
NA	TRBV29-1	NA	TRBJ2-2	TGCAGCGCTGGGCCCTTGCAGGGGATCGCCGGGGAGCTGTTTTTT	CSAGPLQGIAGELFF
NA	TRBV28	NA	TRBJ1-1	TGTGCCAGCAGTTTCATAAGGCAGGGTTTAACTGAAGCTTTCTTT	CASSFIRQGLTEAFF
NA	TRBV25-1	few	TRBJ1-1	TGTGCCAGCAGACTATTTCGGGACACTGAAGCTTTCTTT	CASRLFRDTEAFF
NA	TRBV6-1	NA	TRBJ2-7	TGTGCCAGCAGTGAAGCGCGAAGATCCGAGCAGTACTTC	CASSEARRSEQYF
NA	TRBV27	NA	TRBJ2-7	TGTGCCAGCAGTCCCGGGACTCCTGGCGAGCAGTACTTC	CASSPGTPGEQYF
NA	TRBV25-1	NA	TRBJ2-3	TGTGCCAGCAGTGTACGGGTTCTACTGACAGATACGCAGTATTTT	CASSVRVLLTDTQYF
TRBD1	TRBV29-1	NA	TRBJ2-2	TGCAGCGTTCTCGGGCAGGGGGCGGCCGGGGAGCTGTTTTTT	CSVLGQGAAGELFF
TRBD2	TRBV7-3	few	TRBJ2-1	TGTGCCAGCAGCCCGACTAGCGGGAGGAGCGATGAGCAGTTCTTC	CASSPTSGRSDEQFF
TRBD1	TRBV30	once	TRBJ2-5	TGTGCCTGGAGACGGACAGGGGGCGGGGAGACCCAGTACTTC	CAWRRTGGGETQYF